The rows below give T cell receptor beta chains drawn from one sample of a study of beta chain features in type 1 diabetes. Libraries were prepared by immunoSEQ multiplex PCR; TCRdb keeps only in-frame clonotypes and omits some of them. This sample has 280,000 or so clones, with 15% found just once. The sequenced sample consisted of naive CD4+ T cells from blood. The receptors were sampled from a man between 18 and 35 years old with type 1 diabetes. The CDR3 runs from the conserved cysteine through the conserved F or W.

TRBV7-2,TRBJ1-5,CASSLVEGRGNQPQHF
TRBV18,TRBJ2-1,CASSSISSYNEQFF
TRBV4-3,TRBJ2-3,CASSQGQNTDTQYF
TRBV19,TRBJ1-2,CASSSRQGRDYGYTF
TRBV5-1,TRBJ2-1,CASSLWGQDNEQFF
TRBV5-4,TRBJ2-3,CASSLATGDDTQYF
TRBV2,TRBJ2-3,CASISLADTQYF
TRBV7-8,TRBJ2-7,CASSLGFGASGRGLEQYF
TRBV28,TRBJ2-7,CASSYEGREQYF
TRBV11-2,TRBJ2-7,CASSLDRGSSYEQYF
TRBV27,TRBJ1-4,CASSRMTGLNEKLFF
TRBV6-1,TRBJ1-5,CASSGRQSKQPQHF
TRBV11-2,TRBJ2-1,CASSPDYGEQFF
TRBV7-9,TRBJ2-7,CASSRGDSSYEQYF
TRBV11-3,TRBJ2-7,CASSLEPRGEQYF
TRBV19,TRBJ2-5,CASSIGNSGLGEETQYF
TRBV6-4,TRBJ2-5,CASSQFTGRNQETQYF
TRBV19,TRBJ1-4,CASSIQSNEKLFF
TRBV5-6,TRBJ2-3,CASSLSSAQYF
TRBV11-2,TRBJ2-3,CASSLAGLADGTDTQYF
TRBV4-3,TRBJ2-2,CASSQGPDRRETGELFF
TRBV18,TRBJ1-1,CASSPVSLEAFF
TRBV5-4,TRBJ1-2,CASSLGTGVLYGYTF
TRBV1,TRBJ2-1,CTSSQDPWERNEQFF
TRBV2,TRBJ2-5,CASRTASPVETQYF
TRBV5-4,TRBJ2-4,CASSLVQGIQYF
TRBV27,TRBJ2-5,CASTSRTSGGETQYF
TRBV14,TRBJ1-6,CASSLHGGQGANSPLHF
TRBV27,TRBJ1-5,CASRGDMTSNQPQHF
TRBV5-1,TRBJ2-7,CASSLGPGEQYF
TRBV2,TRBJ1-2,CASGSQAPYGYTF
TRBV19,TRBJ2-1,CASSDDRVHEQFF
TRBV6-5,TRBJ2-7,CTSGSYEQYF
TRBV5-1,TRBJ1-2,CASSLEQGLYGYTF
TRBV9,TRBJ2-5,CASSVSGLARETQYF
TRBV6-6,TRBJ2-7,CASSYGSGAHEQYF
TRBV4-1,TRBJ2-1,CASSPPSGRVNEQFF
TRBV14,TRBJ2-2,CASSQDARKRTGELFF
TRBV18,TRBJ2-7,CASSPTGGTYEQYF
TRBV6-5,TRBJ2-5,CASREGWGVETQYF
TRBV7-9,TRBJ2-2,CATGGENTGELFF
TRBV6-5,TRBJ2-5,CASSPGAGKETQYF
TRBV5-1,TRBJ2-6,CASSLGQGAFTGANVLTF